This note documents a single T cell receptor (beta chain) sequence. Its antigen is unidentified. This sample was included in a study of T cells in Graves' hyperthyroidism and ophthalmopathy. General study results and limits: Among clonotypes expanded in thyroid above 0.001, most were also found in blood. Model-based prediction identified ophthalmopathy a median approximately 6.2 months prior to its onset.

There were TCR beta CDR3 regions amplified from RNA transcripts. Initially, a first-round RT-PCR of the TCR CDR3 employed the HTBI primer set. TCRdb redid the calling of the multiplex PCR reads with MiXCR, one entry per CDR3 protein. The repertoire holds roughly 740,000 distinct CDR3 sequences, less than 20% seen once, with under 8.5% in the top ten. J lost 8 bases, V lost 5 bases, and 13 bases had no gene match. Germline CDR1 and CDR2: SGHNT and YENEEA. The CDR3 contains 16 residues. The specimen was blood. The V call is TRBV11-3, the J call TRBJ2-1; TRBD2 agrees at 9 bases. The receptor comes from a man younger than 35 with Graves' hyperthyroidism. The CDR3 DNA is TGTGCCAGCAGCACGAAGCGGGAGGATTGGTACGATGAGCAGTTCTTC. This codes for CASSTKREDWYDEQFF.